The rows below give T cell receptor beta chains drawn from one sample of a study of cytomegalovirus exposure and HLA in healthy donors. Measured with immunoSEQ multiplex PCR; TCRdb has only the in-frame clones, and not every one. The top ten hold about 7.8% of the sample, which has roughly 190,000 clones, over 9.5% seen once. Sequencing used PBMCs. The receptors were gathered from a man aged 45-65 years in good health and CMV-seropositive. Each CDR3 is given with its conserved first and last residue. Each record gives: clone size, V gene, D gene, J gene, CDR3 DNA, CDR3 protein. The D gene is left open where the match is weak. Some rows mark clone size as missing; the rest say once, few, many or name a class of expanded clone.

size: few; V: TRBV4-1; D: TRBD1; J: TRBJ1-2; DNA: TGCGCCAGCAGCCAAGCGGGACAGCTCTATGGCTACACCTTC; CDR3: CASSQAGQLYGYTF
size: few; V: TRBV9; D: TRBD2; J: TRBJ2-3; DNA: TGTGCCAGCAGCTCAGGGACTAGCGGGGAAGATACGCAGTATTTT; CDR3: CASSSGTSGEDTQYF
size: few; V: TRBV5-1; D: -; J: TRBJ1-6; DNA: TGCGCCAGCAGCTCGGGTGACAGTAATAATTCACCCCTCCACTTT; CDR3: CASSSGDSNNSPLHF
size: few; V: TRBV23-1; D: -; J: TRBJ2-7; DNA: TGCGCCAGCAGTCAATGGGTGGCGGCTTCCTACGAGCAGTACTTC; CDR3: CASSQWVAASYEQYF
size: -; V: TRBV18; D: TRBD1; J: TRBJ2-7; DNA: TGTGCCAGCTCACCACGCGACAGGGTCGAAGCCTACGAGCAGTACTTC; CDR3: CASSPRDRVEAYEQYF
size: few; V: TRBV19; D: -; J: TRBJ1-1; DNA: TGTGCCAGTAGCCCCTGGACTATGAACACTGAAGCTTTCTTT; CDR3: CASSPWTMNTEAFF
size: few; V: TRBV11-3; D: TRBD1; J: TRBJ1-2; DNA: TGTGCCAGCAGCTCAGGGACAGGAGACTATGGCTACACCTTC; CDR3: CASSSGTGDYGYTF
size: -; V: TRBV28; D: TRBD1; J: TRBJ1-4; DNA: TGTGCCAGCAGTTTTGCGGGACAGGGCAATGAAAAACTGTTTTTT; CDR3: CASSFAGQGNEKLFF
size: few; V: TRBV28; D: TRBD2; J: TRBJ2-5; DNA: TGTGCCAGCAGTATACTAGCGGGGGAGAGAGAGACCCAGTACTTC; CDR3: CASSILAGERETQYF
size: few; V: TRBV6-5; D: -; J: TRBJ2-4; DNA: TGTGCCAGCAGTGTCCGCCTAGCCCCCGAAAACATTCAGTACTTC; CDR3: CASSVRLAPENIQYF
size: few; V: TRBV21-1; D: -; J: TRBJ2-5; DNA: TGTGCCAGCAGCGCCCAAACAGAGCAAGAGACCCAGTACTTC; CDR3: CASSAQTEQETQYF
size: -; V: TRBV28; D: TRBD1; J: TRBJ1-1; DNA: TGTGCCAGCAGTTGGGGGGGACAGGGGGCAAGTGAAGCTTTCTTT; CDR3: CASSWGGQGASEAFF
size: -; V: TRBV7-8; D: -; J: TRBJ1-1; DNA: TGTGCCAGCAGCTTAGCGGCAGGGAACCCTGAAGCTTTCTTT; CDR3: CASSLAAGNPEAFF
size: -; V: TRBV19; D: TRBD1; J: TRBJ1-4; DNA: TGTGCCAGTAGGGACAGGACGACGGAAAAACTGTTTTTT; CDR3: CASRDRTTEKLFF
size: few; V: TRBV6-6; D: -; J: TRBJ1-3; DNA: TGTGCCAGCAGTCACGGGTCCTCTGGAAACACCATATATTTT; CDR3: CASSHGSSGNTIYF
size: few; V: TRBV19; D: TRBD1; J: TRBJ1-1; DNA: TGTGCCAGTAGTGGACAGGGGGAGAGAAACACTGAAGCTTTCTTT; CDR3: CASSGQGERNTEAFF
size: -; V: TRBV5-6; D: -; J: TRBJ1-1; DNA: TGTGCCAGCAGCTTGGACGTAGGCAGGGGCACTGAAGCTTTCTTT; CDR3: CASSLDVGRGTEAFF
size: -; V: TRBV4-2; D: TRBD2; J: TRBJ2-7; DNA: TGTGCCAGCAGCCAAGATGGCCTAGCGGGTGAGCAGTACTTC; CDR3: CASSQDGLAGEQYF
size: -; V: TRBV11-2; D: TRBD1; J: TRBJ2-3; DNA: TGTGCCAGCAGCCTCAGGGGGCCATACACAGATACGCAGTATTTT; CDR3: CASSLRGPYTDTQYF
size: few; V: TRBV11-3; D: -; J: TRBJ1-4; DNA: TGTGCCAGCAGCCCTGGACACCATAATGAAAAACTGTTTTTT; CDR3: CASSPGHHNEKLFF
size: few; V: TRBV5-8; D: TRBD1; J: TRBJ1-1; DNA: TGTGCCAGCAGCTTGGGGACAGGGATGACTGAAGCTTTCTTT; CDR3: CASSLGTGMTEAFF
size: few; V: TRBV9; D: TRBD1; J: TRBJ2-5; DNA: TGTGCCAGCAGCGCTACCCCTAGGACAGGTCAAGAGACCCAGTACTTC; CDR3: CASSATPRTGQETQYF
size: few; V: TRBV11-2; D: -; J: TRBJ2-3; DNA: TGTGCCAGCAGGTCCGGGAGCAGCTGGGATACGCAGTATTTT; CDR3: CASRSGSSWDTQYF
size: few; V: TRBV6-5; D: TRBD1; J: TRBJ1-4; DNA: TGTGCCAGCAGTCAGGACAGGGGAGGGTGGAAACTGTTTTTT; CDR3: CASSQDRGGWKLFF
size: -; V: TRBV6-1; D: -; J: TRBJ1-1; DNA: TGTGCCAGCATGGAGAGCACTGAAGCTTTCTTT; CDR3: CASMESTEAFF
size: few; V: TRBV10-3; D: TRBD1; J: TRBJ1-3; DNA: TGTGCCATCAGGGACAGGGAGTATAGCACCATATATTTT; CDR3: CAIRDREYSTIYF
size: few; V: TRBV7-2; D: -; J: TRBJ2-5; DNA: TGTGCCAGCAGCTCCGGACAGATCCAAGAGACCCAGTACTTC; CDR3: CASSSGQIQETQYF
size: -; V: TRBV7-2; D: -; J: TRBJ1-2; DNA: TGTGCCAGCTCCGGACAACCTCTTAACTATGGCTACACCTTC; CDR3: CASSGQPLNYGYTF
size: few; V: TRBV5-1; D: -; J: TRBJ2-6; DNA: TGCGCCAGCAGCACCGACTGGGCCAACGTCCTGACTTTC; CDR3: CASSTDWANVLTF
size: -; V: TRBV7-9; D: -; J: TRBJ1-1; DNA: TGTGCCAGCAGCCTACTTCAAGCGGGGAGGACTGAAGCTTTCTTT; CDR3: CASSLLQAGRTEAFF
size: -; V: TRBV5-6; D: -; J: TRBJ2-7; DNA: TGTGCCAGCAGCCAATTCTACGAGCAGTACTTC; CDR3: CASSQFYEQYF
size: few; V: TRBV30; D: -; J: TRBJ1-2; DNA: TGTGCCCTGGAGACCTATGGCTACACCTTC; CDR3: CALETYGYTF
size: -; V: TRBV4-3; D: -; J: TRBJ1-3; DNA: TGCGCCAGCAGACAGTTGACAGAAGGAAACAACATATATTTT; CDR3: CASRQLTEGNNIYF
size: few; V: TRBV7-2; D: -; J: TRBJ1-1; DNA: TGTGCCAGCAGCTCGGGTTTTGAAGCTTTCTTT; CDR3: CASSSGFEAFF
size: few; V: TRBV19; D: -; J: TRBJ2-2; DNA: TGTGCCAGTAGTACACTGGTTTCTGGCACCGGGGAGCTGTTTTTT; CDR3: CASSTLVSGTGELFF
size: -; V: TRBV2; D: -; J: TRBJ1-4; DNA: TGTGCCAGCAGTGAAGTCCCAGGGGTCCTTAATGAAAAACTGTTTTTT; CDR3: CASSEVPGVLNEKLFF
size: -; V: TRBV29-1; D: -; J: TRBJ1-4; DNA: TGCAGCGTTGATAACACAGTCAACGACCTATCTAATGAAAAACTGTTTTTT; CDR3: CSVDNTVNDLSNEKLFF
size: -; V: TRBV4-3; D: TRBD2; J: TRBJ2-5; DNA: TGCGCCAGCAGCCCCGGGACTAGCGGCGGCGGAGAGACCCAGTACTTC; CDR3: CASSPGTSGGGETQYF
size: few; V: TRBV10-2; D: TRBD1; J: TRBJ1-1; DNA: TGCGCCAGACTTCCTCGGACAGGGCAGGGCCCTGAAGCTTTCTTT; CDR3: CARLPRTGQGPEAFF
size: -; V: TRBV27; D: TRBD1; J: TRBJ1-2; DNA: TGTGCCAGCAGTCCGGGGGACAGCCCTCCTGGCTACACCTTC; CDR3: CASSPGDSPPGYTF
size: -; V: TRBV6-1; D: -; J: TRBJ1-4; DNA: TGTGCCAGTGTGCGGGATCCACTGGGGAAACTGTTTTTT; CDR3: CASVRDPLGKLFF
size: few; V: TRBV10-2; D: -; J: TRBJ1-1; DNA: TGCGCCAGCAGGACGGGTGTGGTGTCTGAAGCTTTCTTT; CDR3: CASRTGVVSEAFF
size: -; V: TRBV19; D: TRBD1; J: TRBJ2-3; DNA: TGTGCCAGTAGTCACAGGGGCACCCCGGGGGATACGCAGTATTTT; CDR3: CASSHRGTPGDTQYF
size: -; V: TRBV4-1; D: -; J: TRBJ1-2; DNA: TGCGCCAGCAGCCAAGATGGGGGGGCGACGGGGAGGGGCTACACCTTC; CDR3: CASSQDGGATGRGYTF
size: -; V: TRBV29-1; D: -; J: TRBJ2-5; DNA: TGCAGCGTTGAAGCACAGCAAGAGACCCAGTACTTC; CDR3: CSVEAQQETQYF
size: -; V: TRBV11-3; D: -; J: TRBJ2-5; DNA: TGTGCCAGCAGCCGGACAAGAGAGACCCAGTACTTC; CDR3: CASSRTRETQYF
size: few; V: TRBV21-1; D: -; J: TRBJ1-6; DNA: TGTGCCAGCAGCAAAGGAGCCAGGGCCATATGTAATTCACCCCTCCACTTT; CDR3: CASSKGARAICNSPLHF
size: -; V: TRBV12-5; D: TRBD1; J: TRBJ2-5; DNA: TGTGCTAGTGGTTTTTCTCAGGGGGATGGACGGGAGACCCAGTACTTC; CDR3: CASGFSQGDGRETQYF
size: -; V: TRBV7-2; D: TRBD1; J: TRBJ2-5; DNA: TGTGCCAGCAGCACCGCGGGACAGGGTGTGTATGGCCAGTACTTC; CDR3: CASSTAGQGVYGQYF